This T cell receptor (beta chain) is from a study of neurological immune-mediated disorders. This clonotype was found a few times. This CDR3 has 16 residues. Germline CDR1 is DFQATT and CDR2 is SNEGSKA (reference sequence). Losses at the gene ends were 2 bases for V and 5 bases for J; bases not matched to a gene: 12. As to time point: longitudinal time-point 2. The cDNA was generated through 5'RACE incorporating 10-nucleotide random UMIs. TCRdb re-analysed the 5' RACE reads in MiXCR, keeping a single row per CDR3 protein. The table shows about 90,000 distinct CDR3 sequences, with less than 15% occurring only once.

The specimen was PBMCs. This clonotype was obtained from a female donor with HTLV-1-associated myelopathy (HAM/TSP). J is TRBJ2-1 and V is TRBV20-1, with 7 bases aligning to TRBD1. CDR3 sequence reads: CSARPPGTAINNEQFF. For the CDR3, the DNA is TGCAGTGCTAGACCACCCGGGACAGCCATTAACAATGAGCAGTTCTTC.